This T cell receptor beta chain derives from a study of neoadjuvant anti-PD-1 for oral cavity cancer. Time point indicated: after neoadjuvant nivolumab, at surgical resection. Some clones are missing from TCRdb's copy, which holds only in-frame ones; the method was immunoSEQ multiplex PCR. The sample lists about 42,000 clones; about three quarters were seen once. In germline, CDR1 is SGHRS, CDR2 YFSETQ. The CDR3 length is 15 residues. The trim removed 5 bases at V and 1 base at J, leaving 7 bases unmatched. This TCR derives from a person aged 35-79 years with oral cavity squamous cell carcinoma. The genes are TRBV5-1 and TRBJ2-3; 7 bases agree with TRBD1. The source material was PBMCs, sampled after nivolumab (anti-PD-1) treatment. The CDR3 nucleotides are TGCGCCAGCAGTCTGACAGGGCGGGGCACAGATACGCAGTATTTT. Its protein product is CASSLTGRGTDTQYF.